Shown below are 20 T cell receptor beta chains from a single sample sequenced in a study of cytotoxic CD8 clonotypes in ibrutinib-treated CLL. Generated by immunoSEQ multiplex PCR, the TCRdb table keeps only in-frame clones and is missing some. The table shows 130,000 to 150,000 clones, with less than 95% occurring only once. The sample consisted of PBMCs, taken after 12 months of ibrutinib treatment. These receptors were taken from a human donor with chronic lymphocytic leukemia.

The rearrangement joins TRBV19 to TRBJ1-3; D uncertain. Trimming removed 3 bases from V and 0 bases from J, with 9 bases in between. The CDR3 is made up of 15 amino acids. Germline V gene sequence: CDR1 LNHDA, CDR2 SQIVND (reference sequence). The CDR3 region is CASSIQPSSGNTIYF. CDR3 DNA: TGTGCCAGTAGTATCCAACCAAGCTCTGGAAACACCATATATTTT.

V usage is TRBV4-2 and J usage is TRBJ2-1, with TRBD1 matching over 8 bases. Per germline, CDR1 LGHNA and CDR2 YNFKEQ. The V segment lost 2 bases and the J segment 3 bases; nucleotides outside the gene matches: 6. This CDR3 has 16 residues. CDR3 protein: CASSQTRDRGYNEQFF. CDR3 in DNA: TGTGCCAGCAGCCAAACTCGTGACAGGGGCTACAATGAGCAGTTCTTC.

V and J are TRBV5-8 and TRBJ1-2, with D unresolved. The germline CDR1 and CDR2 sequences are SGHTS and YDEGEE. Deletions cut 0 bases from V and 6 bases from J, with 9 bases between. The CDR3 is 13 residues long. CDR3 sequence: CASSLALAHGYTF. The CDR3 DNA reads as TGTGCCAGCAGCTTGGCCTTGGCCCATGGCTACACCTTC.

The genes are TRBV5-1 and TRBJ2-7; 7 bases agree with TRBD2. The CDR3 runs 15 residues. The V segment lost 1 base and the J segment 5 bases; nucleotides outside the gene matches: 9. Germline V gives CDR1 SGHRS, CDR2 YFSETQ. In DNA, the CDR3 is TGCGCCAGCAGCTTGAACGGACTAGAACTAGACGAGCAGTACTTC. Residues: CASSLNGLELDEQYF.

This clone was counted ten times or more. V is TRBV7-6 and J is TRBJ1-2; D is ambiguous. V lost 3 bases and J lost 5, with 13 bases in between. The CDR3 consists of 14 residues. CDR1 SGHVS and CDR2 FNYEAQ come from the germline V gene. CDR3 residues: CASSLEEGSYGYTF. The CDR3 DNA reads TGTGCCAGCAGCTTGGAGGAGGGATCTTATGGCTACACCTTC. Full variable domain (remainder filled in from reference TRBV7-6 and TRBJ1-2): GAGVSQSPRYKVTKRGQDVALRCDPISGHVSLYWYRQALGQGPEFLTYFNYEAQQDKSGLPNDRFSAERPEGSISTLTIQRTEQRDSAMYRCASSLEEGSYGYTFGSGTRLTVV.

The chain carries TRBV9 and TRBJ2-3; D remains ambiguous. Germline V CDR1 and CDR2: SGDLS, YYNGEE. This CDR3 has 12 amino acids. V lost 4 bases, J lost 1 base, and 4 bases lay in between. The CDR3 DNA reads TGTGCCAGCAGCCCGGGCACAGATACGCAGTATTTT. This encodes CASSPGTDTQYF.

The rearrangement links TRBV19 to TRBJ2-1; 8 bases match TRBD1. The CDR3 has 14 residues. V gave up 4 bases and J gave up 10 bases; unmatched junction bases: 9. Germline values: CDR1 LNHDA, CDR2 SQIVND (reference sequence). The CDR3 DNA sequence: TGTGCCAGTAGTACGGGGACAGGCCTTGGGGAGCAGTTCTTC. It translates to CASSTGTGLGEQFF. The whole variable domain, remainder taken from reference TRBV19 and TRBJ2-1, is DGGITQSPKYLFRKEGQNVTLSCEQNLNHDAMYWYRQDPGQGLRLIYYSQIVNDFQKGDIAEGYSVSREKKESFPLTVTSAQKNPTAFYLCASSTGTGLGEQFFGPGTRLTVL.

This clone was observed a single time. V gene TRBV7-9 combines with J gene TRBJ2-1; weak D call: TRBD1 (7 bases). Germline V gene data show CDR1 as SEHNR and CDR2 as FQNEAQ (reference sequence). The CDR3 is 17 amino acids. V was clipped by 4 bases and J by 6 bases, with 22 bases between them. The CDR3 is CASSSPRGLAWANEQFF. As DNA, the CDR3 is TGTGCCAGCAGCTCCCCTAGGGGGCTAGCGTGGGCCAATGAGCAGTTCTTC.

The V gene is TRBV30, the J gene TRBJ1-5, with a possible D match to TRBD1 (5 bases). The CDR3 contains 17 residues. V was pared by 1 base and J by 10 bases, with 26 bases between. The germline gives CDR1 GTSNPN, CDR2 SVGIG (reference sequence). In DNA form, the CDR3 reads TGTGCCTGGAGTGCCGGACACAACAAGAGCCCAACCCTCCCCCAGCATTTT. Residues: CAWSAGHNKSPTLPQHF.

This sequence joins TRBV7-9 and TRBJ1-1; 12 bases map to TRBD1. Looked up from germline, CDR1 is SEHNR and CDR2 is FQNEAQ (reference sequence). The V gene end was trimmed by 8 bases and the J gene end by 13 bases; junction bases not matched to a gene: 11. This CDR3 spans 13 amino acids. The CDR3 loop is CASAGTGGHVGFF. CDR3 DNA: TGTGCCAGCGCCGGGACAGGGGGCCATGTCGGTTTCTTT.

This sequence joins TRBV19 and TRBJ1-4, with a possible D match to TRBD1 (5 bases). Between the trimmed V and J ends, which lost 8 bases and 8 bases, there was a span of 21 bases. CDR1 and CDR2 (germline): LNHDA, SQIVND (reference sequence). The CDR3 sequence is 15 residues long. This CDR3 is CASESDGGWGEKLFF. The CDR3 DNA follows: TGTGCCAGTGAGAGCGACGGTGGATGGGGGGAAAAACTGTTTTTT.

A single count supports this clone. V gene TRBV18 combines with J gene TRBJ2-1; D may be TRBD2 (5 bases). The CDR3 loop spans 14 amino acids. CDR1 and CDR2 from the germline V gene are KGHSH and LQKENI. The V gene lost 4 bases and the J gene lost 6 bases, with 13 bases spanning the gap. The CDR3 DNA sequence: TGTGCCAGCTCACTGGAGAGAGGGTTCAATGAGCAGTTCTTC. Amino acid sequence: CASSLERGFNEQFF.

In DNA form, the CDR3 reads TGCGCCAGCAGCCTCTGGACAGCTTCAGATACGCAGTATTTT. It codes for CASSLWTASDTQYF. The J gene is TRBJ2-3, the V gene TRBV5-1, with D maybe TRBD1 (6 bases). V was clipped by 4 bases and J by 4 bases, with 13 bases between them. CDR1 and CDR2 (germline): SGHRS, YFSETQ. The CDR3 runs 14 residues.

This clone was observed once. The chain has TRBV28 and TRBJ2-7; D remains ambiguous. Germline CDR1 and CDR2: MDHEN and SYDVKM. The CDR3 consists of 12 residues. V was pared by 6 bases and J by 1 base, with 7 bases between. CDR3 protein: CASRDPSYEQYF. CDR3 DNA sequence: TGTGCCAGCAGAGATCCGTCCTACGAGCAGTACTTC.

In the case of this clone: Other DNA sequences in this sample translate to the same CDR3. This chain uses TRBV27 with TRBJ2-7; TRBD1 or TRBD2 may be the D gene (5 bases each). The CDR3 loop spans 12 amino acids. V was shortened by 8 bases and J by 4 bases, with 12 bases between the two germline ends. Germline V CDR1 and CDR2: MNHEY, SMNVEV (reference sequence). The CDR3 DNA follows: TGTGCCAGCTCCCTTGGGGGTTACGAGCAGTACTTC. It is translated as CASSLGGYEQYF.

J is TRBJ2-1 and V is TRBV7-2; D is possibly TRBD2 (5 bases). Germline V gene data show CDR1 as SGHTA and CDR2 as FQGNSA. The V end was cut by 5 bases, the J end by 8 bases, with 19 bases between. The CDR3 is 15 residues long. In DNA form, the CDR3 reads TGTGCCAGCAGCGTATCCTTTACTAGTTTTGATGAGCAGTTCTTC. It specifies CASSVSFTSFDEQFF.

The CDR3 sequence: CASSPSLKADEFF. The CDR3 bases are TGTGCCAGCAGTCCCTCACTGAAGGCAGATGAGTTCTTC. This rearrangement joins TRBV27 to TRBJ2-1; D remains ambiguous. This CDR3 region has 13 residues. Trimming left V 5 bases short and J 14 bases short, with 19 bases between. Per germline, CDR1 MNHEY and CDR2 SMNVEV (reference sequence).

The V gene is TRBV9, the J gene TRBJ2-2; the match to TRBD2 covers 7 bases. The CDR3 spans 15 residues. J gave up 3 bases and V 4 bases, and 6 bases lay outside the gene matches. Germline CDR1 and CDR2: SGDLS and YYNGEE. The CDR3 nucleotides read TGTGCCAGCAGCAGCGGGGACGGAGACACCGGGGAGCTGTTTTTT. Translating gives CASSSGDGDTGELFF.

The chain is built from TRBV19 and TRBJ1-5; a weak D match, TRBD1 (6 bases). The V and J ends lost 3 bases and 6 bases respectively, with 18 bases between them. This CDR3 spans 16 amino acids. Germline CDR1 and CDR2: LNHDA and SQIVND (reference sequence). The DNA of the CDR3 is TGTGCCAGTAGTATTTCAGAGGGGGGTGAATCTCAGCCCCAGCATTTT. Translated: CASSISEGGESQPQHF.

The rearrangement joins TRBV27 to TRBJ2-1; D is possibly TRBD2 (6 bases). The CDR3 has 16 amino acids. The ends were cut back, 2 bases at V and 0 bases at J, with 11 bases in the middle. In germline, CDR1 is MNHEY, CDR2 SMNVEV (reference sequence). The CDR3 coding sequence is TGTGCCAGCAGTTTAGGCGGGATGAGCTCCTACAATGAGCAGTTCTTC. Residues: CASSLGGMSSYNEQFF.